A selection of T cell receptor beta chains follows, all from one sample in a study of shared clonotypes between healthy human individuals. Using immunoSEQ multiplex PCR, the repertoire was profiled, and TCRdb retains in-frame clones only, with some absent. The sample shows 1.5 million to 2.5 million clones, approximately 94% of them seen only once. Sequenced sample: naive CD8+ T cells sorted from blood. Every receptor here comes from a man between 18 and 35 years old in good health. CDR3s include the opening cysteine and the closing phenylalanine or tryptophan. The order of the fields is V gene, J gene, CDR3 protein.

v_gene: TRBV27; j_gene: TRBJ2-3; CDR3aa: CASSLSGTGGDTQYF
v_gene: TRBV19; j_gene: TRBJ1-1; CDR3aa: CASSPWTEGNTEAFF
v_gene: TRBV27; j_gene: TRBJ1-4; CDR3aa: CASSATGSRRQLFF
v_gene: TRBV9; j_gene: TRBJ2-5; CDR3aa: CASSVGVAGPRETQYF
v_gene: TRBV2; j_gene: TRBJ2-7; CDR3aa: CASSGDGESSYEQYF
v_gene: TRBV6-6; j_gene: TRBJ1-1; CDR3aa: CASSYFGDHTEAFF
v_gene: TRBV4-3; j_gene: TRBJ2-7; CDR3aa: CASSQERLDTRASYEQYF
v_gene: TRBV4-2; j_gene: TRBJ1-2; CDR3aa: CASSQDEGQDYGYTF
v_gene: TRBV18; j_gene: TRBJ1-2; CDR3aa: CASSPGQGDTHYGYTF
v_gene: TRBV2; j_gene: TRBJ2-3; CDR3aa: CASSPSGGTDTQYF
v_gene: TRBV5-8; j_gene: TRBJ1-6; CDR3aa: CASRDRDSGDSPLHF
v_gene: TRBV27; j_gene: TRBJ2-2; CDR3aa: CASSPIYPRGANTGELFF
v_gene: TRBV13; j_gene: TRBJ2-1; CDR3aa: CASSYGLAANNEQFF
v_gene: TRBV5-6; j_gene: TRBJ2-7; CDR3aa: CASSWNTFAYEQYF
v_gene: TRBV28; j_gene: TRBJ2-7; CDR3aa: CASSDPTGTGEYEQYF
v_gene: TRBV7-3; j_gene: TRBJ2-1; CDR3aa: CASSPYGGIRNEQFF
v_gene: TRBV9; j_gene: TRBJ2-3; CDR3aa: CASSAYGGSTDTQYF
v_gene: TRBV12-5; j_gene: TRBJ1-1; CDR3aa: CASGLARGTEAFF
v_gene: TRBV27; j_gene: TRBJ2-7; CDR3aa: CASRPGLPGLYEQYF
v_gene: TRBV6-1; j_gene: TRBJ2-7; CDR3aa: CASSVGQGGYEQYF
v_gene: TRBV7-9; j_gene: TRBJ1-1; CDR3aa: CASSLGQGQTEAFF
v_gene: TRBV30; j_gene: TRBJ2-1; CDR3aa: CAWSPGTSGTGEQFF
v_gene: TRBV19; j_gene: TRBJ1-2; CDR3aa: CASIAGQGAGWGGYTF
v_gene: TRBV2; j_gene: TRBJ2-7; CDR3aa: CASSEAADREERGRHEQYF
v_gene: TRBV5-6; j_gene: TRBJ2-7; CDR3aa: CASSNSGIAYEQYF
v_gene: TRBV27; j_gene: TRBJ2-1; CDR3aa: CASSRDDSYNEQFF
v_gene: TRBV27; j_gene: TRBJ2-7; CDR3aa: CASRPGDTYEQYF
v_gene: TRBV7-7; j_gene: TRBJ1-5; CDR3aa: CASSPDLNQPQHF
v_gene: TRBV28; j_gene: TRBJ2-5; CDR3aa: CASRRQGAGETQYF
v_gene: TRBV13; j_gene: TRBJ1-6; CDR3aa: CASSIGGDPSTPLHF
v_gene: TRBV5-1; j_gene: TRBJ2-7; CDR3aa: CASSLAVSSGYEQYF
v_gene: TRBV9; j_gene: TRBJ1-3; CDR3aa: CASSVGQGYSGNTIYF
v_gene: TRBV5-4; j_gene: TRBJ2-2; CDR3aa: CASGGTGELFF
v_gene: TRBV27; j_gene: TRBJ2-1; CDR3aa: CASSTPTRGNEQFF
v_gene: TRBV27; j_gene: TRBJ2-2; CDR3aa: CASRDRAFDGELFF
v_gene: TRBV15; j_gene: TRBJ1-2; CDR3aa: CATSSGRINYGYTF
v_gene: TRBV19; j_gene: TRBJ2-5; CDR3aa: CASSITSGSQETQYF
v_gene: TRBV4-2; j_gene: TRBJ2-7; CDR3aa: CASSQSGVYEQYF
v_gene: TRBV28; j_gene: TRBJ2-2; CDR3aa: CASSFLGELFF
v_gene: TRBV4-3; j_gene: TRBJ1-4; CDR3aa: CASSQDGADGEKLFF
v_gene: TRBV11-2; j_gene: TRBJ1-2; CDR3aa: CASGSGAQSF
v_gene: TRBV28; j_gene: TRBJ1-1; CDR3aa: CASRVPTEENTEAFF
v_gene: TRBV7-8; j_gene: TRBJ2-1; CDR3aa: CASSLVLGDRSNEQFF
v_gene: TRBV11-2; j_gene: TRBJ1-1; CDR3aa: CASSLDPGTAAFF
v_gene: TRBV7-6; j_gene: TRBJ2-7; CDR3aa: CASSQGEVSEQYF
v_gene: TRBV11-2; j_gene: TRBJ1-6; CDR3aa: CASSTRDRGTYNSPLHF
v_gene: TRBV11-2; j_gene: TRBJ2-1; CDR3aa: CASSPGQGPYNEQFF
v_gene: TRBV4-1; j_gene: TRBJ2-1; CDR3aa: CASSPGQYGIEQFF
v_gene: TRBV28; j_gene: -; CDR3aa: CASSPRLAGGEYYEQYF
v_gene: TRBV5-4; j_gene: TRBJ2-2; CDR3aa: CASSLTAPGELFF
v_gene: TRBV9; j_gene: TRBJ2-7; CDR3aa: CASSVVPNYEQYF
v_gene: TRBV7-9; j_gene: TRBJ2-7; CDR3aa: CASSPIAGGPYEQYF